This TCR beta chain was sequenced in a study of patients and donors after allogeneic stem cell transplantation. TCRdb reprocessed the RT-PCR reads with MiXCR, giving one entry per CDR3 protein. The data hold roughly 230,000 distinct CDR3 sequences, with 13% to 15% observed a single time. A few counts support this clonotype. The V end lost 5 bases, the J end lost 3 bases, and 13 bases lay between the germline ends. This CDR3 comprises 14 residues. Germline CDR1 SGHRS, CDR2 YFSETQ. Sequencing was carried out using blood, either unsorted or a sorted T cell fraction (not recorded which). The TCR comes from a human donor who was either an allogeneic HSCT recipient or a stem cell or donor lymphocyte infusion donor (not recorded which). It is not recorded whose cells these are; they may come from a transplant donor. The chain links TRBV5-1 to TRBJ2-3, with D perhaps matching TRBD2 (6 bases). CDR3: CASRLTSMTDTQYF. CDR3 coding DNA: TGCGCCAGCAGATTGACTAGTATGACAGATACGCAGTATTTT. Based on the CDR3 plus reference TRBV5-1 and TRBJ2-3, the full variable domain is KAGVTQTPRYLIKTRGQQVTLSCSPISGHRSVSWYQQTPGQGLQFLFEYFSETQRNKGNFPGRFSGRQFSNSRSEMNVSTLELGDSALYLCASRLTSMTDTQYFGPGTRLTVL.